These 30 T cell receptor beta chains share one sample of origin, sequenced in a study of T cell changes during pregnancy in multiple sclerosis. The repertoire was sequenced with immunoSEQ multiplex PCR; TCRdb's copy has only in-frame clones and lacks some. This table holds around 59,000 clones, roughly 92% found once. The sample consisted of peripheral blood, taken in the first trimester of pregnancy. The receptors originated from a female donor with multiple sclerosis, enrolled in a pregnancy study.

The chain joins TRBV6-4 to TRBJ2-2; 7 bases agree with TRBD1. In germline, CDR1 is MRHNA, CDR2 SNTAGT. This CDR3 is built from 15 residues. V lost 6 bases to trimming and J lost 4 bases; unmatched junction nucleotides: 8. The CDR3 DNA reads as TGTGCCAGCAGGAGACAGGGAGTGGGCACCGGGGAGCTGTTTTTT. Translated: CASRRQGVGTGELFF.

This clone was detected only once. This chain uses TRBV19 with TRBJ1-3; 8 bases are a match to TRBD1. This CDR3 has 15 residues. Unmatched junction bases numbered 4, after V lost 6 bases and J lost 0 bases. The germline gives CDR1 LNHDA, CDR2 SQIVND (reference sequence). The CDR3 coding sequence is TGTGCCAGTAGAAGGGACAGGACCTCTGGAAACACCATATATTTT. As protein: CASRRDRTSGNTIYF.

The chain combines TRBV7-2 with TRBJ2-1, with TRBD1 identical over 9 bases. This CDR3 is built from 18 residues. Germline assignment: CDR1 SGHTA and CDR2 FQGNSA. The ends lost 1 base at V and 6 bases at J; junction bases unmatched: 13. The CDR3, as DNA: TGTGCCAGCAGCTTAGATTACCGGGACAGGGTGTATTCCAATGAGCAGTTCTTC. This translates into CASSLDYRDRVYSNEQFF.

The gene calls are TRBV7-2 and TRBJ2-5, with D tentatively TRBD1 (6 bases). There are 15 residues in the CDR3. CDR1 and CDR2 from the germline V gene are SGHTA and FQGNSA. Trimming removed 1 base from V and 2 bases from J, with 11 bases in between. The CDR3 spells CASSLGGPGQETQYF. CDR3 bases: TGTGCCAGCAGCTTAGGGGGGCCGGGGCAAGAGACCCAGTACTTC.

This rearrangement joins TRBV6-5 to TRBJ1-2, with 7 bases lining up with TRBD1. The germline V gene encodes CDR1 MNHEY and CDR2 SVGAGI. The V segment lost 6 bases and the J segment 3 bases; nucleotides outside the gene matches: 7. The CDR3 has 14 amino acids. The CDR3 is CASRVTGTDYGYTF. The CDR3, as DNA: TGTGCCAGCAGGGTTACCGGGACAGACTATGGCTACACCTTC.

CDR3: CASSSNYEQYF. The CDR3 DNA is TGTGCCAGCAGTTCGAACTACGAGCAGTACTTC. The chain has TRBV6-6 and TRBJ2-5; no definite D call. The J call is uncertain, as TRBJ2-7 better fits the DNA end. The germline V gene encodes CDR1 MNHNY and CDR2 SVGAGI (reference sequence). This CDR3 has 11 amino acids.

This chain links TRBV5-1 with TRBJ2-5, with 14 bases identical to TRBD2. CDR1 and CDR2 (germline): SGHRS, YFSETQ. The CDR3 length is 15 residues. Trimming at V came to 3 bases and at J to 3 bases, leaving 1 base not matched to a gene. This CDR3 reads CASSSGLAGEETQYF. CDR3 DNA sequence: TGCGCCAGCAGCTCGGGACTAGCGGGGGAAGAGACCCAGTACTTC.

V gene TRBV5-6 combines with J gene TRBJ1-1; TRBD1 is a possible D gene (6 bases). The germline CDR1 and CDR2 sequences are SGHDT and YYEEEE. The V end was cut by 4 bases, the J end by 6 bases, with 7 bases between. CDR3 length: 11 residues. The CDR3, as DNA: TGTGCCAGCAGCCGACAGGCTGAAGCTTTCTTT. It translates to CASSRQAEAFF.

This clone was seen only once. The chain has TRBV9 and TRBJ2-5, with TRBD1 matching over 8 bases. This CDR3 region has 17 residues. V was pared by 0 bases and J by 1 base, with 8 bases of the junction left unmatched. Germline V gene data show CDR1 as SGDLS and CDR2 as YYNGEE. The CDR3 loop is CASSVGQGFGFQETQYF. As DNA, the CDR3 is TGTGCCAGCAGCGTAGGACAGGGGTTCGGGTTCCAAGAGACCCAGTACTTC.

This chain uses TRBV6-4 with TRBJ1-4; D not certain. The CDR3 has 16 amino acids. The ends were cut back, 7 bases at V and 0 bases at J, with 15 bases in the middle. CDR1 MRHNA and CDR2 SNTAGT come from the germline V gene. CDR3 bases: TGTGCCAGCACTATCCCGGGGTACGCAACTAATGAAAAACTGTTTTTT. Its protein is CASTIPGYATNEKLFF.

This rearrangement joins TRBV7-9 to TRBJ1-2; D is possibly TRBD1 (6 bases). The CDR3 runs to 15 residues. Germline values: CDR1 SEHNR, CDR2 FQNEAQ (reference sequence). V dropped 3 bases and J dropped 4 bases, with 15 bases sitting between them. CDR3 protein: CASSLNTGLGYGYTF. CDR3 DNA: TGTGCCAGCAGCTTGAACACAGGGCTAGGCTATGGCTACACCTTC.

The chain combines TRBV6-5 with TRBJ2-7, with D possibly being TRBD1 (6 bases). V lost 6 bases and J 3 bases, leaving 15 bases between the germline ends. Germline V gene lookup returns CDR1 MNHEY and CDR2 SVGAGI. The CDR3 totals 14 residues. DNA of the CDR3: TGTGCCAGCAGCCCCCCTGGGGGCGTCTACGAGCAGTACTTC. Translating gives CASSPPGGVYEQYF.

The chain recombines TRBV7-7 with TRBJ2-3; tentatively, D is TRBD2 (6 bases). Trimming left V 5 bases short and J 0 bases short, with 15 bases between. The CDR3 has 16 residues. Germline loops: CDR1 SSHAT, CDR2 FNYEAQ (reference sequence). The CDR3, as DNA: TGTGCCAGCAGCGCCAATAGCGGTCCTAGCACAGATACGCAGTATTTT. Its protein product is CASSANSGPSTDTQYF.

The rearrangement joins TRBV7-8 to TRBJ1-3; 7 bases line up with TRBD1. V shed 2 bases, J shed 0 bases, and the junction held 4 bases outside the gene matches. The CDR3 spans 16 residues. Germline-derived CDR1 and CDR2 are SGHVS and FQNEAQ. CDR3 residues: CASSLRGQASGNTIYF. DNA for the CDR3: TGTGCCAGCAGCTTAAGAGGACAGGCCTCTGGAAACACCATATATTTT.

This chain uses TRBV12-5 with TRBJ1-1; perhaps TRBD1 as D (6 bases). With 5 bases removed from V and 7 bases from J, the gap between germline ends came to 14 bases. CDR3 length equals 13 residues. CDR1 is LGHNT and CDR2 is FRNRAP in the germline V gene. In nucleotides, the CDR3 is TGTGCTAGTGGTAACAGGGTTGACGTTGAAGCTTTCTTT. It specifies CASGNRVDVEAFF.

In this sample, this clone turned up once. The chain carries TRBV9 and TRBJ2-5; 14 positions agree with TRBD2. This CDR3 is built from 17 residues. Germline V lookup: CDR1 SGDLS, CDR2 YYNGEE. Trimming removed 4 bases from V and 1 base from J; junction bases left unmatched: 6. The CDR3 sequence is CASSSLTSGGAQETQYF. The CDR3 region has the DNA TGTGCCAGCAGCTCCCTGACTAGCGGGGGGGCCCAAGAGACCCAGTACTTC.

V and J are TRBV28 and TRBJ1-5, with D possibly being TRBD1 (5 bases). This CDR3 comprises 15 residues. V gave up 2 bases and J gave up 5 bases, with 13 bases separating them. Germline V lookup: CDR1 MDHEN, CDR2 SYDVKM. Here the CDR3 DNA reads TGTGCCAGCAGTTTAGCAGCCAGGGTGGATCAGCCCCAGCATTTT. Amino acids: CASSLAARVDQPQHF.

This sequence joins TRBV9 and TRBJ1-6, with no clear D. Trimming pared 0 bases from V and 6 bases from J, leaving 7 bases between. This CDR3 spans 14 amino acids. In germline, CDR1 is SGDLS, CDR2 YYNGEE. The CDR3 DNA is TGTGCCAGCAGCGTAGGGCGGTTTAATTCACCCCTCCACTTT. As protein: CASSVGRFNSPLHF. Full variable domain (remainder filled in from reference TRBV9 and TRBJ1-6): DSGVTQTPKHLITATGQRVTLRCSPRSGDLSVYWYQQSLDQGLQFLIQYYNGEERAKGNILERFSAQQFPDLHSELNLSSLELGDSALYFCASSVGRFNSPLHFGNGTRLTVT.

The chain employs TRBV18 and TRBJ2-7, with TRBD1 as a possible D gene (7 bases). The germline CDR1 and CDR2 sequences are KGHSH and LQKENI. The CDR3 is 13 amino acids. The V end lost 3 bases, the J end lost 6 bases, and 12 bases lay between the germline ends. Here the CDR3 DNA reads TGTGCCAGCTCACCCCAGGGGGGTGGCGAGCAGTACTTC. It codes for CASSPQGGGEQYF.

The rearrangement joins TRBV19 to TRBJ1-1; 7 bases align to TRBD1. Trimming took 5 bases from V and 0 from J; bases not matched to a gene: 9. There are 16 residues in the CDR3. Germline V gene sequence: CDR1 LNHDA, CDR2 SQIVND (reference sequence). In DNA form, the CDR3 reads TGTGCCAGTAGTGGTACGGGACAGCTCATGAACACTGAAGCTTTCTTT. It yields the protein CASSGTGQLMNTEAFF.

The rearrangement joins TRBV11-1 to TRBJ1-2; D unresolved. CDR1 is SGHAT and CDR2 is FQDESV in the germline V gene (reference sequence). This CDR3 contains 12 residues. Trimming left V 3 bases short and J 2 bases short, with 4 bases between. In DNA form, the CDR3 reads TGTGCCAGCAGCTTCCGGAACTATGGCTACACCTTC. It yields the protein CASSFRNYGYTF.

The chain links TRBV7-2 to TRBJ2-2; D is unresolved. The germline gives CDR1 SGHTA, CDR2 FQGNSA. The CDR3 extends over 14 amino acids. With 2 bases removed from V and 1 base from J, the gap between germline ends came to 5 bases. The CDR3 DNA reads as TGTGCCAGCAGCTTACAGGTGAACACCGGGGAGCTGTTTTTT. It specifies CASSLQVNTGELFF.

The chain has TRBV29-1 and TRBJ2-4; D perhaps matches TRBD1 (6 bases). Germline V lookup: CDR1 SQVTM, CDR2 ANQGSEA. CDR3 size: 14 residues. Trimming shortened V by 5 bases and J by 0 bases, and 11 bases separated the two germline ends. CDR3 residues: CSVTGFEAKNIQYF. The CDR3 nucleotides are TGCAGCGTTACAGGGTTTGAAGCCAAAAACATTCAGTACTTC. The full variable domain, with the rest looked up from reference TRBV29-1 and TRBJ2-4, is SAVISQKPSRDICQRGTSLTIQCQVDSQVTMMFWYRQQPGQSLTLIATANQGSEATYESGFVIDKFPISRPNLTFSTLTVSNMSPEDSSIYLCSVTGFEAKNIQYFGAGTRLSVL.

V gene TRBV7-9 combines with J gene TRBJ1-1, with TRBD1 matching over 7 bases. The CDR3 extends over 17 amino acids. Germline loops: CDR1 SEHNR, CDR2 FQNEAQ (reference sequence). V lost 2 bases, J lost 0 bases, and 9 bases stayed unmatched. The CDR3 DNA reads TGTGCCAGCAGCTTAATAGGGGGCTCCCACATGAACACTGAAGCTTTCTTT. This gives the protein CASSLIGGSHMNTEAFF.

The V gene is TRBV28, the J gene TRBJ1-1; 10 nucleotides line up with TRBD1. The germline V gene has CDR1 MDHEN and CDR2 SYDVKM. This CDR3 is built from 14 residues. The V segment lost 6 bases and the J segment 3 bases; nucleotides outside the gene matches: 4. The CDR3 DNA is TGTGCCAGCAGCTCCGGGACAGGGGACACTGAAGCTTTCTTT. Protein product: CASSSGTGDTEAFF.

The chain is built from TRBV9 and TRBJ2-3, with D possibly TRBD2 on 5 matching bases. CDR1 is SGDLS and CDR2 is YYNGEE in the germline V gene. The CDR3 extends over 16 amino acids. Trimming stripped 0 bases from V and 2 bases from J, with 13 bases between. The CDR3 sequence: CASSVVGLPPTDTQYF. For the CDR3, the DNA is TGTGCCAGCAGCGTAGTTGGACTCCCGCCCACAGATACGCAGTATTTT.

The gene calls are TRBV19 and TRBJ1-1, with 7 bases fitting TRBD1. CDR3 length: 12 amino acids. The V and J ends lost 7 bases and 11 bases, in that order; junction bases with no gene match: 10. Looked up from germline, CDR1 is LNHDA and CDR2 is SQIVND (reference sequence). The CDR3 loop is CASNFQGQTAFF. In DNA, the CDR3 is TGTGCCAGTAATTTTCAGGGACAGACGGCTTTCTTT.

This rearrangement joins TRBV29-1 to TRBJ1-1; no clear D. The ends were cut back, 3 bases at V and 1 base at J, with 15 bases in the middle. The CDR3 covers 15 residues. Germline CDR1 is SQVTM and CDR2 is ANQGSEA. CDR3 nucleotide sequence: TGCAGCGTTGAGATGATTGGGCGGGGGAACACTGAAGCTTTCTTT. It codes for CSVEMIGRGNTEAFF.

In this sample, this clone turned up once. The V gene is TRBV9, the J gene TRBJ1-3; D gene ambiguous. Germline values: CDR1 SGDLS, CDR2 YYNGEE. The V gene lost 2 bases and the J gene lost 0 bases, with 3 bases spanning the gap. The CDR3 is made up of 13 amino acids. In DNA, the CDR3 is TGTGCCAGCAGCGTTAGCTCTGGAAACACCATATATTTT. Translating gives CASSVSSGNTIYF.

V gene TRBV7-3 combines with J gene TRBJ2-1; the match to TRBD2 covers 9 bases. V trimming: 5 bases; J trimming: 8 bases; junction bases outside the gene matches: 4. CDR3 length: 13 residues. CDR1 is SGHTA and CDR2 is FQGTGA in the germline V gene. The CDR3 DNA is TGTGCCAGCAGCGCGGGGGGGGGCCATGAGCAGTTCTTC. This codes for CASSAGGGHEQFF.